The 17 T cell receptor beta chains below were found in one sample sequenced in a study of monozygotic twins with inflammatory bowel disease. TCRdb reprocessed the 5' RACE reads, with one entry per CDR3 protein and no DNA. The sample's table shows approximately 420,000 distinct CDR3 sequences. The material sequenced was blood. The receptors were sampled from a human donor with ulcerative colitis or Crohn's disease, or a healthy co-twin of an affected twin (not recorded which).

CDR3: CASSTTGFEQYF. This chain connects TRBV28 to TRBJ2-7; without DNA, the TCRdb call of TRBD1 cannot be checked. Germline CDR1 reads MDHEN; CDR2 reads SYDVKM. CDR3 length equals 12 residues. Looking up the rest from reference TRBV28 and TRBJ2-7 gives the full variable domain: DVKVTQSSRYLVKRTGEKVFLECVQDMDHENMFWYRQDPGLGLRLIYFSYDVKMKEKGDIPEGYSVSREKKERFSLILESASTNQTSMYLCASSTTGFEQYFGPGTRLTVT.

J is TRBJ1-2 and V is TRBV7-2. This CDR3 is built from 14 residues. Germline V gene lookup returns CDR1 SGHTA and CDR2 FQGNSA. CDR3 sequence: CASSLDDVNYGYTF.

The chain recombines TRBV5-1 with TRBJ2-7; TCRdb proposes TRBD2, but this gene call is untestable without DNA. The CDR3 totals 15 residues. Germline loops: CDR1 SGHRS, CDR2 YFSETQ. This chain's CDR3 is CASSLGLAGHYEQYF.

V usage is TRBV5-1 and J usage is TRBJ2-7; the TRBD1 assignment by TCRdb is unverifiable without DNA. Germline CDR1 SGHRS, CDR2 YFSETQ. This CDR3 region has 15 residues. CDR3 amino acids: CASSLGTGSYYEQYF.

This chain uses TRBV6-5 with TRBJ1-2; absent DNA, TCRdb's TRBD1 call cannot be checked. The CDR3 spans 15 residues. The germline V gene encodes CDR1 MNHEY and CDR2 SVGAGI. The CDR3 loop is CASSSLGQGQQKGNF.

CDR3 in amino acids: CASSFWARTDTQYF. The V gene is TRBV5-1, the J gene TRBJ2-3. CDR1 and CDR2 from the germline V gene are SGHRS and YFSETQ. The CDR3 is made up of 14 amino acids. Drawing the rest from reference TRBV5-1 and TRBJ2-3, the complete variable domain is KAGVTQTPRYLIKTRGQQVTLSCSPISGHRSVSWYQQTPGQGLQFLFEYFSETQRNKGNFPGRFSGRQFSNSRSEMNVSTLELGDSALYLCASSFWARTDTQYFGPGTRLTVL.

V gene TRBV7-9 combines with J gene TRBJ1-1. The length of the CDR3 is 16 residues. Germline V CDR1 and CDR2: SEHNR, FQNEAQ (reference sequence). CDR3 region: CASSRRAVLMNTEAFF.

This chain connects TRBV20-1 to TRBJ2-1; TCRdb indicates TRBD1, and absent DNA this call remains unverified. The CDR3 loop spans 15 amino acids. Germline CDR1 DFQATT, CDR2 SNEGSKA (reference sequence). The CDR3 region is CSARSRGRLRDEQFF.

The J gene is TRBJ1-1, the V gene TRBV12-3 or TRBV12-4; the TRBD1 assignment by TCRdb is unverifiable without DNA. The CDR3 is 15 residues long. CDR3 in amino acids: CASRPRRVGNTEAFF.

The gene calls are TRBV19 and TRBJ2-7; TCRdb reports TRBD1, a call that lacks DNA to check it against. There are 16 residues in the CDR3. Germline CDR1 LNHDA, CDR2 SQIVND (reference sequence). CDR3 residues: CASSMTGGPHPYEQYF.

The chain carries TRBV4-3 and TRBJ1-6; the TCRdb D gene call, TRBD1, has no DNA to confirm it. Germline CDR1 LGHNA, CDR2 YSLEER. The CDR3 contains 16 residues. This CDR3 is CASSQDPPGGNSPLHF.

The chain links TRBV6-5 to TRBJ1-6. The CDR3 runs to 14 residues. Germline values: CDR1 MNHEY, CDR2 SVGAGI. CDR3 sequence reads: CASSYSIGNSPLHF.

The chain joins TRBV5-1 to TRBJ2-7; TCRdb's D call, TRBD1, is unchecked because there is no DNA. The CDR3 is 14 residues long. CDR1 is SGHRS and CDR2 is YFSETQ in the germline V gene. The CDR3 sequence: CASSLGRERDEQYF.

The CDR3 sequence is CSAREGGLNQPQHF. V is TRBV20-1 and J is TRBJ1-5; lacking DNA, the TRBD1 call made by TCRdb goes unchecked. Per germline, CDR1 DFQATT and CDR2 SNEGSKA (reference sequence). This CDR3 is 14 amino acids long.

This chain connects TRBV20-1 to TRBJ1-3; as DNA is missing, the TRBD1 call by TCRdb cannot be tested. The CDR3 is made up of 14 amino acids. CDR1 is DFQATT and CDR2 is SNEGSKA in the germline V gene (reference sequence). CDR3 region: CSAKDRGPGNTIYF.

The chain couples TRBV20-1 to TRBJ1-5. CDR3 size: 16 residues. Germline values: CDR1 DFQATT, CDR2 SNEGSKA (reference sequence). CDR3 amino acids: CSATRLGVIGNQPQHF.

The V call is TRBV5-1, the J call TRBJ1-3. This CDR3 has 16 residues. Germline lookup yields CDR1 SGHRS and CDR2 YFSETQ. The CDR3 spells CASSLSGGYSGNTIYF.